The 16 T cell receptor beta chains in this list originate from one sample, sequenced in a study of cytomegalovirus exposure and HLA in healthy donors. Primers for the PCR totalled 60 Vbeta and 13 Jbeta. The data were produced by immunoSEQ multiplex PCR, yet TCRdb's version contains in-frame clones alone and is incomplete. The profile covers over 150,000 clones, with more than 80% appearing a single time and roughly 13% taken by the ten largest. The specimen was PBMCs. Receptors were obtained from a woman aged 45 to 65 in good health and CMV-seronegative.

This chain links TRBV7-9 with TRBJ2-1, with D possibly TRBD2 on 5 matching bases. The CDR3 loop spans 12 amino acids. V lost 2 bases and J 8 bases, leaving 7 bases between the germline ends. Per the germline V gene, CDR1 is SEHNR and CDR2 is FQNEAQ (reference sequence). In DNA form, the CDR3 reads TGTGCCAGCAGCTTAAGAGGGTATGAGCAGTTCTTC. This translates into CASSLRGYEQFF.

The chain combines TRBV28 with TRBJ1-2; D is possibly TRBD1 (5 bases). Germline loops: CDR1 MDHEN, CDR2 SYDVKM. V was cut by 5 bases and J by 4 bases, with 17 bases left in between. There are 15 residues in the CDR3. The CDR3 DNA reads as TGTGCCAGCAGTCTAGTTAGCAGGGTGGGCTATGGCTACACCTTC. Translated: CASSLVSRVGYGYTF.

This clone is a singleton in its sample. V and J are TRBV5-4 and TRBJ1-2, with a possible D match to TRBD1 (5 bases). The V gene lost 4 bases and the J gene lost 0 bases, with 16 bases spanning the gap. CDR1 is SGHNT and CDR2 is YYREEE in the germline V gene (reference sequence). The CDR3 has 16 residues. CDR3 sequence reads: CASSQGGAGPNYGYTF. The CDR3 nucleotides are TGTGCCAGCAGCCAGGGAGGGGCGGGGCCTAACTATGGCTACACCTTC.

This clone was detected a few times. V and J are TRBV19 and TRBJ1-5, with a weak D call TRBD1 (6 bases). CDR3 size: 15 residues. CDR1 is LNHDA and CDR2 is SQIVND in the germline V gene (reference sequence). V dropped 7 bases and J dropped 5 bases, with 18 bases sitting between them. The CDR3 loop is CASKGGAANDQPQHF. The CDR3 DNA follows: TGTGCCAGTAAGGGGGGGGCAGCGAATGATCAGCCCCAGCATTTT.

J is TRBJ1-5 and V is TRBV5-1; TRBD1 aligns across 8 bases. This CDR3 comprises 19 residues. V shed 4 bases, J shed 4 bases, and the junction held 19 bases outside the gene matches. Looked up from germline, CDR1 is SGHRS and CDR2 is YFSETQ. The CDR3 sequence: CASSTISPTRNRGNQPQHF. CDR3 coding DNA: TGCGCCAGCAGCACCATAAGTCCCACGAGAAACAGGGGGAATCAGCCCCAGCATTTT.

V usage is TRBV2 and J usage is TRBJ1-1, with 8 positions matching TRBD1. The CDR3 has 14 residues. Germline V gene lookup returns CDR1 SNHLY and CDR2 FYNNEI. J was trimmed by 4 bases and V by 5 bases; bases with no gene match: 6. Here the CDR3 DNA reads TGTGCCAGCAGTTCAGACAGGGGAGTCACTGAAGCTTTCTTT. This gives the protein CASSSDRGVTEAFF.

The rearrangement joins TRBV9 to TRBJ1-4, with a possible D match to TRBD1 (6 bases). Trimming stripped 4 bases from V and 0 bases from J, with 10 bases between. This CDR3 is built from 15 residues. CDR1 and CDR2 (germline): SGDLS, YYNGEE. This chain's CDR3 is CASSSGVTTNEKLFF. CDR3 in DNA: TGTGCCAGCAGCTCAGGGGTCACAACTAATGAAAAACTGTTTTTT.

This clone was detected once. The chain carries TRBV10-2 and TRBJ2-2; weak D call: TRBD2 (6 bases). In germline, CDR1 is WSHSY, CDR2 SAAADI. CDR3 size: 16 residues. V lost 2 bases and J 0 bases, leaving 10 bases between the germline ends. The CDR3 here is CASSEGGIANTGELFF. The CDR3 nucleotides are TGCGCCAGCAGTGAGGGCGGGATCGCGAACACCGGGGAGCTGTTTTTT.

The genes are TRBV11-1 and TRBJ2-7; possibly TRBD2 for D (7 bases). V was pared by 1 base and J by 5 bases, with 18 bases between. The V gene's germline CDR1 is SGHAT and CDR2 FQDESV (reference sequence). The CDR3 loop spans 16 amino acids. The CDR3 DNA reads TGTGCCAGCAGCTTAGATCCGAAACAGGGAGGGGACGAGCAGTACTTC. The encoded protein is CASSLDPKQGGDEQYF.

The chain joins TRBV7-2 to TRBJ2-5; weak D call: TRBD1 (5 bases). The CDR3 has 15 amino acids. V dropped 5 bases and J dropped 2 bases, with 15 bases sitting between them. Germline V gene lookup returns CDR1 SGHTA and CDR2 FQGNSA. The CDR3 bases are TGTGCCAGCAGCAGCGATAGGGGCTCTCAAGAGACCCAGTACTTC. Its protein is CASSSDRGSQETQYF.

The J gene is TRBJ1-1, the V gene TRBV6-5; D perhaps matches TRBD1 (6 bases). Germline V gene sequence: CDR1 MNHEY, CDR2 SVGAGI. Trimming removed 5 bases from V and 8 bases from J, with 18 bases in between. This CDR3 is 14 amino acids long. The CDR3 loop reads CASSARTGREEAFF. For the CDR3, the DNA is TGTGCCAGCAGTGCCCGAACAGGGAGGGAAGAAGCTTTCTTT.

The rearrangement joins TRBV4-2 to TRBJ2-3; 16 bases are shared with TRBD2. The CDR3 contains 18 residues. Trimming cost V 3 bases and J 2 bases; bases outside gene matches: 5. Per germline, CDR1 LGHNA and CDR2 YNFKEQ. The CDR3 loop reads CASSQGTSGRASTDTQYF. For the CDR3, the DNA is TGTGCCAGCAGCCAGGGGACTAGCGGGAGGGCCTCCACAGATACGCAGTATTTT.

The gene calls are TRBV5-6 and TRBJ2-5; 9 nucleotides align to TRBD1. CDR1 is SGHDT, CDR2 YYEEEE, per germline. V trimming: 3 bases; J trimming: 3 bases; junction bases outside the gene matches: 0. The CDR3 extends over 13 amino acids. The CDR3 nucleotides are TGTGCCAGCAGCTGGACAGGGGAAGAGACCCAGTACTTC. This codes for CASSWTGEETQYF.

V usage is TRBV9 and J usage is TRBJ2-2, with D unclear. The germline V gene has CDR1 SGDLS and CDR2 YYNGEE. This CDR3 spans 15 amino acids. V was cut by 0 bases and J by 0 bases, with 6 bases left in between. CDR3 loop: CASSVGRANTGELFF. CDR3 coding DNA: TGTGCCAGCAGCGTAGGCCGCGCGAACACCGGGGAGCTGTTTTTT.

V gene TRBV28 combines with J gene TRBJ2-7; D uncertain. Germline CDR1 and CDR2: MDHEN and SYDVKM. The length of the CDR3 is 12 residues. Deletions cut 3 bases from V and 2 bases from J, with 5 bases between. The CDR3 loop reads CASSLIAYEQYF. CDR3 nucleotide sequence: TGTGCCAGCAGTTTGATAGCCTACGAGCAGTACTTC.

This sequence joins TRBV13 and TRBJ2-7; D remains unclear. Trimming left V 3 bases short and J 0 bases short, with 9 bases between. Per germline, CDR1 PRHDT and CDR2 FYEKMQ (reference sequence). The CDR3 is 14 amino acids. The CDR3: CASSLSRSSYEQYF. The CDR3 DNA reads as TGTGCCAGCAGCTTGTCCAGAAGCTCCTACGAGCAGTACTTC.